These 25 T cell receptor beta chains originate from one sample sequenced in a study of cytomegalovirus exposure and HLA in healthy donors. A multiplex PCR was run with 60 Vbeta primers and 13 Jbeta primers. TCRdb keeps only in-frame clones here, not all; method: immunoSEQ multiplex PCR. The sample includes about 200,000 clones, 9.5% to 15% seen only once; the top ten take over 6.5%. Sequencing was carried out using PBMCs. These receptors were taken from a man aged 45-65 years in good health and CMV-seropositive.

This clone appeared a few times. V and J are TRBV28 and TRBJ1-2, with D perhaps TRBD1 (6 bases). The CDR3 has 11 residues. The germline V gene encodes CDR1 MDHEN and CDR2 SYDVKM. V lost 7 bases, J lost 10 bases, and 13 bases lay in between. CDR3 bases: TGTGCCAGCATGGACAGCCTCCCCTACACCTTC. Translating gives CASMDSLPYTF.

The rearrangement uses TRBV27 and TRBJ1-2; a weak D match, TRBD1 (6 bases). Per the germline V gene, CDR1 is MNHEY and CDR2 is SMNVEV (reference sequence). The CDR3 is 16 amino acids. Trimming took 2 bases from V and 2 from J, leaving 15 bases between them. The CDR3 region is CASSLRPQGLNYGYTF. The DNA for the CDR3 is TGTGCCAGCAGTTTACGGCCCCAGGGGTTAAACTATGGCTACACCTTC.

The chain couples TRBV19 to TRBJ1-1; TRBD1 matches 9 bases. The CDR3 sequence is 16 residues long. Per the germline V gene, CDR1 is LNHDA and CDR2 is SQIVND (reference sequence). V lost 4 bases to trimming and J lost 0 bases; unmatched junction nucleotides: 6. In DNA form, the CDR3 reads TGTGCCAGTAGTAGACTCGACAGGGGGTTGAACACTGAAGCTTTCTTT. Translation: CASSRLDRGLNTEAFF.

This clone was picked up a small number of times. J is TRBJ2-1 and V is TRBV6-5; 12 bases line up with TRBD2. Germline V CDR1 and CDR2: MNHEY, SVGAGI. J was trimmed by 6 bases and V by 5 bases; bases with no gene match: 5. The CDR3 spans 15 residues. For the CDR3, the DNA is TGTGCCAGCAGTGTACTAGCGGGGGGCATCAATGAGCAGTTCTTC. Its translation is CASSVLAGGINEQFF.

J is TRBJ1-2 and V is TRBV5-6; TRBD1 aligns across 7 bases. The CDR3 is made up of 15 amino acids. Germline V gene lookup returns CDR1 SGHDT and CDR2 YYEEEE. The junction had 6 bases not matched to a gene; V was cut back by 0 bases and J by 4 bases. CDR3 protein: CASSLAQGGGYGYTF. CDR3 DNA sequence: TGTGCCAGCAGCTTGGCTCAGGGGGGCGGCTATGGCTACACCTTC.

The chain is built from TRBV30 and TRBJ1-2; 10 nucleotides line up with TRBD1. Germline V gene sequence: CDR1 GTSNPN, CDR2 SVGIG (reference sequence). This CDR3 has 14 amino acids. V lost 3 bases and J lost 3; bases outside the gene matches: 4. DNA of the CDR3: TGTGCCTGGAGCCGGGACAGGGGCGACTATGGCTACACCTTC. It encodes CAWSRDRGDYGYTF.

This rearrangement joins TRBV18 to TRBJ1-2; D ambiguous. V gave up 2 bases and J gave up 8 bases, with 15 bases separating them. The CDR3 totals 14 residues. The germline V gene encodes CDR1 KGHSH and CDR2 LQKENI. CDR3 sequence: CASSPSKGGRGYTF. In nucleotides, the CDR3 is TGTGCCAGCTCACCAAGCAAGGGAGGTAGGGGCTACACCTTC.

This clone turned up a few times. The chain is built from TRBV15 and TRBJ2-1, with 8 bases matching TRBD1. Germline loops: CDR1 LNHNV, CDR2 YYDKDF (reference sequence). After removal of 1 base from V and 5 bases from J, the junction contained 7 bases not matched to a gene. This CDR3 has 16 amino acids. CDR3 region: CATSRGTGTGNNEQFF. CDR3 nucleotides: TGTGCCACCAGCAGAGGGACCGGGACAGGTAACAATGAGCAGTTCTTC.

The V and J genes are TRBV18 and TRBJ1-5; TRBD1 matches at 7 bases. CDR3 length: 11 residues. The germline CDR1 and CDR2 sequences are KGHSH and LQKENI. V lost 4 bases, J lost 16 bases, and 7 bases stayed unmatched. The CDR3 protein is CASSRGQFLHF. The CDR3 DNA reads TGTGCCAGCTCACGGGGACAGTTCCTACATTTT.

The J gene is TRBJ2-7, the V gene TRBV5-4, with 8 bases matching TRBD1. The CDR3 has 12 residues. The ends lost 10 bases at V and 3 bases at J; junction bases unmatched: 6. Germline values: CDR1 SGHNT, CDR2 YYREEE (reference sequence). CDR3 in DNA: TGTGCCCCAGGGGGCGGGAACTACGAGCAGTACTTC. Its translation is CAPGGGNYEQYF.

The V gene is TRBV11-3, the J gene TRBJ2-1; 7 nucleotides match TRBD2. J was trimmed by 7 bases and V by 10 bases; bases with no gene match: 16. From germline, CDR1 is SGHNT and CDR2 YENEEA. The CDR3 is 15 amino acids. Here the CDR3 DNA reads TGTGCCACCTCCCGGGGGGTGCAGGGTGGTAATGAGCAGTTCTTC. Translation gives CATSRGVQGGNEQFF.

Note on this clone: Other DNA sequences in the same sample also yield this CDR3. The chain joins TRBV19 to TRBJ2-3; TRBD1 is a possible D gene (6 bases). The length of the CDR3 is 13 residues. The germline CDR1 and CDR2 sequences are LNHDA and SQIVND (reference sequence). Trimming removed 2 bases at V and 3 bases at J, with 6 bases between. The CDR3 loop reads CASSIQGTDTQYF. As DNA, the CDR3 is TGTGCCAGTAGTATACAGGGGACAGATACGCAGTATTTT. Using reference TRBV19 and TRBJ2-3 for the parts outside the CDR3, the full variable domain is DGGITQSPKYLFRKEGQNVTLSCEQNLNHDAMYWYRQDPGQGLRLIYYSQIVNDFQKGDIAEGYSVSREKKESFPLTVTSAQKNPTAFYLCASSIQGTDTQYFGPGTRLTVL.

This clone has more than one count but fewer than ten. The chain uses TRBV6-5 and TRBJ2-3; TRBD2 matches at 7 bases. This CDR3 contains 15 residues. In germline, CDR1 is MNHEY, CDR2 SVGAGI. The ends lost 2 bases at V and 2 bases at J; junction bases unmatched: 4. This chain's CDR3 is CASSYRRGSTDTQYF. The CDR3 DNA follows: TGTGCCAGCAGTTACCGGCGGGGGTCCACAGATACGCAGTATTTT.

The J gene is TRBJ2-2, the V gene TRBV28, with D perhaps TRBD2 (6 bases). V lost 2 bases, J lost 7 bases, and 11 bases lay in between. Germline loops: CDR1 MDHEN, CDR2 SYDVKM. The CDR3 covers 14 residues. The CDR3 DNA reads as TGTGCCAGCAGTTTACCTAGCGTAATCGGGGAGCTGTTTTTT. It specifies CASSLPSVIGELFF.

This sequence joins TRBV18 and TRBJ2-7; no definite D call. The germline gives CDR1 KGHSH, CDR2 LQKENI. The CDR3 runs 12 residues. Trimming stripped 5 bases from V and 0 bases from J, with 5 bases between. The CDR3 loop reads CASSSNSYEQYF. CDR3 sequence (DNA): TGTGCCAGCTCATCAAACTCCTACGAGCAGTACTTC.

The gene calls are TRBV11-3 and TRBJ2-3, with 8 bases fitting TRBD2. The CDR3 is made up of 14 amino acids. Germline-derived CDR1 and CDR2 are SGHNT and YENEEA. The junction had 8 bases not matched to a gene; V was cut back by 7 bases and J by 5 bases. The CDR3, as DNA: TGTGCCAGCACCGCCCCCGGGAGGGGAGATACGCAGTATTTT. Translating it yields CASTAPGRGDTQYF.

The V and J genes are TRBV9 and TRBJ1-4; D is possibly TRBD1 (5 bases). The V end lost 0 bases, the J end lost 8 bases, and 14 bases lay between the germline ends. Germline loops: CDR1 SGDLS, CDR2 YYNGEE. The CDR3 is 15 amino acids. This CDR3 is CASSVGAGLGEKLFF. The DNA for the CDR3 is TGTGCCAGCAGCGTAGGAGCAGGGTTGGGCGAAAAACTGTTTTTT.

This sequence joins TRBV11-3 and TRBJ2-3; possibly TRBD2 for D (6 bases). Trimming took 1 base from V and 1 from J, leaving 18 bases between them. Germline values: CDR1 SGHNT, CDR2 YENEEA. The CDR3 extends over 18 amino acids. The CDR3 here is CASSLGFWGEKGTDTQYF. The CDR3 region has the DNA TGTGCCAGCAGCTTAGGGTTTTGGGGGGAAAAGGGCACAGATACGCAGTATTTT.

This clone has just a few counts. This rearrangement joins TRBV28 to TRBJ1-6, with 8 bases aligning to TRBD1. The CDR3 is made up of 16 amino acids. With 4 bases clipped from V and 9 bases from J, the junction kept 11 bases outside the gene matches. Germline-derived CDR1 and CDR2 are MDHEN and SYDVKM. The CDR3 here is CASSSGQGGSSSPLHF. DNA for the CDR3: TGTGCCAGCAGTTCCGGACAGGGAGGTTCTAGTTCACCCCTCCACTTT.

The rearrangement joins TRBV6-6 to TRBJ1-5; no reliable D call. Germline-derived CDR1 and CDR2 are MNHNY and SVGAGI (reference sequence). The CDR3 spans 11 residues. Deletions cut 8 bases from V and 3 bases from J, with 5 bases between. The CDR3 loop reads CASGFNQPQHF. The CDR3 DNA reads TGTGCCAGCGGCTTCAATCAGCCCCAGCATTTT.

The rearrangement links TRBV6-6 to TRBJ1-4; no firm D call. The V and J ends lost 6 bases and 0 bases respectively, with 11 bases between them. Germline CDR1 reads MNHNY; CDR2 reads SVGAGI (reference sequence). The CDR3 spans 15 residues. In nucleotides, the CDR3 is TGTGCCAGCAGCTTTTCGGTTCCAACTAATGAAAAACTGTTTTTT. Its translation is CASSFSVPTNEKLFF.

This rearrangement joins TRBV4-2 to TRBJ1-4; D is perhaps TRBD1 (6 bases). The V gene lost 2 bases and the J gene lost 5 bases, with 6 bases spanning the gap. Germline assignment: CDR1 LGHNA and CDR2 YNFKEQ. The length of the CDR3 is 13 residues. CDR3 region: CASSQTGNEKLFF. DNA of the CDR3: TGTGCCAGCAGCCAAACAGGGAATGAAAAACTGTTTTTT.

The chain carries TRBV30 and TRBJ1-4; 7 bases line up with TRBD1. Germline V CDR1 and CDR2: GTSNPN, SVGIG (reference sequence). J lost 7 bases, V lost 5 bases, and 7 bases had no gene match. This CDR3 is 13 amino acids long. This CDR3 reads CAWEGARGEKLFF. The CDR3 bases are TGTGCCTGGGAGGGGGCGCGTGGTGAAAAACTGTTTTTT.

The chain carries TRBV19 and TRBJ2-1; D is uncertain. With 5 bases removed from V and 4 bases from J, the gap between germline ends came to 9 bases. This CDR3 region has 13 residues. Germline-derived CDR1 and CDR2 are LNHDA and SQIVND (reference sequence). In DNA, the CDR3 is TGTGCCAGTAGTGCCAGAGGATACAATGAGCAGTTCTTC. Translating it yields CASSARGYNEQFF.

The J gene is TRBJ2-3, the V gene TRBV18; 9 bases are shared with TRBD1. Looked up from germline, CDR1 is KGHSH and CDR2 is LQKENI. The CDR3 is 15 amino acids. Trimming cost V 4 bases and J 0 bases; bases outside gene matches: 2. The CDR3, as DNA: TGTGCCAGCTCACTGGACAGGGGAAGCACAGATACGCAGTATTTT. This encodes CASSLDRGSTDTQYF.